A single sample is the source of the 20 T cell receptor beta chains below, sequenced in a study of T-cell reconstitution after alpha-beta-depleted transplantation in children (dated by TCRdb to the mid-2010s). Taken with the paper, the label for treatment or condition translates to: allogeneic hematopoietic cell transplantation with graft depleted of TCRalphabeta T cells and CD19 B cells. Library preparation used PCR. Instrument used: Illumina HiSeq 2500. Molecular barcoding was employed in the preparation of TCR libraries, with unique molecular identifiers being used to normalize TCRbeta repertoire quantification. TCRdb took the public reads, trimmed them with fastp at Q25, ran MiXCR for clone calling and kept in-frame beta chains. Each CDR3 protein appears once, grouped with its most common genes and DNA. Within this sample are roughly 400,000 distinct CDR3 sequences, with around two fifths of them counted one time only. The ten largest clonotypes hold approximately 30% of the sample.

Specimen: PBMCs, collected before TCRalphabeta/CD19-depleted stem cell transplant. All receptors derive from a girl aged 2-10 years with aplastic anemia, due to receive a stem cell transplant.

Only a few counts were recorded for this clonotype. This chain uses TRBV20-1 with TRBJ1-2; perhaps TRBD1 as D (6 bases). This CDR3 region has 14 residues. Germline CDR1 is DFQATT and CDR2 is SNEGSKA (reference sequence). Trimming left V 8 bases short and J 3 bases short, with 19 bases between. The CDR3 coding sequence is TGCAGTCCGTGGGGGGGGGCGAGTTACTATGGCTACACCTTC. It is translated as CSPWGGASYYGYTF.

The chain employs TRBV11-3 and TRBJ2-5; D ambiguous. The V end lost 2 bases, the J end lost 4 bases, and 14 bases lay between the germline ends. The CDR3 length is 15 residues. In germline, CDR1 is SGHNT, CDR2 YENEEA. The chain's CDR3 is CASSLTAGSGETQYF. In DNA form, the CDR3 reads TGTGCCAGCAGCTTAACGGCCGGATCAGGAGAGACCCAGTACTTC.

This clonotype was detected many times. V and J are TRBV5-1 and TRBJ2-2; TRBD2 is a possible D gene (6 bases). Trimming left V 4 bases short and J 7 bases short, with 11 bases between. This CDR3 contains 13 residues. The V gene's germline CDR1 is SGHRS and CDR2 YFSETQ. CDR3 DNA sequence: TGCGCCAGCAGCACCCCGGGAGTCGGGGAGCTGTTTTTT. It encodes CASSTPGVGELFF. Complete variable domain (other parts from reference TRBV5-1 and TRBJ2-2): KAGVTQTPRYLIKTRGQQVTLSCSPISGHRSVSWYQQTPGQGLQFLFEYFSETQRNKGNFPGRFSGRQFSNSRSEMNVSTLELGDSALYLCASSTPGVGELFFGEGSRLTVL.

The chain employs TRBV20-1 and TRBJ2-3; D unclear. V lost 6 bases, J lost 5 bases, and 9 bases lay in between. CDR1 and CDR2 from the germline V gene are DFQATT and SNEGSKA (reference sequence). This CDR3 region has 11 residues. CDR3 nucleotide sequence: TGCAGTGCCATCAAGGTAGATACGCAGTATTTT. Protein product: CSAIKVDTQYF.

This clonotype was detected only a few times. V is TRBV6-5 and J is TRBJ1-4, with 7 positions matching TRBD1. Germline V gene data show CDR1 as MNHEY and CDR2 as SVGAGI. The V and J ends lost 4 bases and 6 bases, in that order; junction bases with no gene match: 8. The CDR3 sequence is 15 residues long. CDR3 region: CASSLLRGEDEKLFF. CDR3 coding DNA: TGTGCCAGCAGTTTGCTCAGGGGGGAAGATGAAAAACTGTTTTTT.

CDR3 residues: CASSLTSGSDEQYF. The DNA of the CDR3 is TGTGCCAGCAGCTTAACTTCAGGGTCAGACGAGCAGTACTTC. This rearrangement joins TRBV7-3 to TRBJ2-7; maybe TRBD1 (5 bases). CDR1 is SGHTA, CDR2 FQGTGA, per germline. Trimming pared 0 bases from V and 5 bases from J, leaving 11 bases between. This CDR3 comprises 14 residues.

This clonotype was picked up many times. The chain is built from TRBV10-2 and TRBJ2-7; no clear D gene. Trimming took 8 bases from V and 4 from J, leaving 12 bases between them. CDR3 length: 12 residues. Per the germline V gene, CDR1 is WSHSY and CDR2 is SAAADI. The CDR3 bases are TGCGCCAGCTCCAGTAGTGCTTACGAGCAGTACTTC. It codes for CASSSSAYEQYF.

The chain employs TRBV5-1 and TRBJ2-2; no definite D call. Per germline, CDR1 SGHRS and CDR2 YFSETQ. The CDR3 runs to 12 residues. Trimming stripped 1 base from V and 13 bases from J, with 11 bases between. CDR3: CASSLYAVGLFF. The CDR3 coding sequence is TGCGCCAGCAGCTTGTATGCGGTCGGGCTGTTTTTT.

V and J are TRBV12-3 or TRBV12-4 and TRBJ2-2, with D possibly being TRBD1 (6 bases). The CDR3 covers 13 residues. Trimming stripped 5 bases from V and 5 bases from J, with 9 bases between. CDR3 protein: CASSPGQTGELFF. DNA of the CDR3: TGTGCCAGCAGTCCCGGACAGACCGGGGAGCTGTTTTTT.

This chain links TRBV5-1 with TRBJ2-1, with TRBD2 identical over 10 bases. Losses at the gene ends were 4 bases for V and 5 bases for J; bases not matched to a gene: 3. The CDR3 sequence is 14 residues long. Germline V gene lookup returns CDR1 SGHRS and CDR2 YFSETQ. Here the CDR3 reads CASSAGTSDNEQFF. CDR3 nucleotides: TGCGCCAGCAGCGCCGGGACTAGCGACAATGAGCAGTTCTTC.

The rearrangement links TRBV29-1 to TRBJ2-3, with TRBD2 matching 10 bases. Trimming took 4 bases from V and 0 from J; bases not matched to a gene: 10. The CDR3 totals 17 residues. Germline CDR1 SQVTM, CDR2 ANQGSEA. The CDR3: CSVGGTSVDTSTDTQYF. The CDR3 nucleotides are TGCAGCGTTGGGGGGACTAGCGTGGATACTAGCACAGATACGCAGTATTTT.

This chain links TRBV4-1 with TRBJ2-1; D is undetermined. Trimming stripped 1 base from V and 15 bases from J, with 7 bases between. Germline CDR1 MGHRA, CDR2 YSYEKL. There are 10 residues in the CDR3. The CDR3 DNA reads as TGCGCCAGCAGCCAAGGAAAAACGTTCTTC. Protein product: CASSQGKTFF.

CDR3 nucleotide sequence: TGTGCCAGCAGTTTATCAGATAATGAGCAGTTCTTC. The encoded protein is CASSLSDNEQFF. The rearrangement joins TRBV27 to TRBJ2-1; D is undetermined. Trimming removed 0 bases from V and 7 bases from J, with 4 bases in between. This CDR3 has 12 residues. Looked up from germline, CDR1 is MNHEY and CDR2 is SMNVEV (reference sequence).

CDR3 amino acids: CASSYPLTGGIYEQYF. DNA for the CDR3: TGTGCCAGCAGTTACCCCTTGACAGGGGGCATCTACGAGCAGTACTTC. This sequence joins TRBV6-5 and TRBJ2-7; 10 bases map to TRBD1. Germline CDR1 MNHEY, CDR2 SVGAGI. The V gene end was trimmed by 2 bases and the J gene end by 3 bases; junction bases not matched to a gene: 7. The CDR3 totals 16 residues.

This chain joins TRBV20-1 and TRBJ2-2; TRBD1 matches 8 bases. V trimming: 3 bases; J trimming: 7 bases; junction bases outside the gene matches: 7. The CDR3 runs to 14 residues. Germline CDR1 and CDR2: DFQATT and SNEGSKA (reference sequence). Here the CDR3 reads CSASSRGLDGELFF. CDR3 nucleotide sequence: TGCAGTGCTAGTTCCAGGGGGCTGGACGGGGAGCTGTTTTTT.

The chain combines TRBV11-2 with TRBJ1-5; 9 bases line up with TRBD1. This CDR3 is 15 amino acids long. The J segment lost 3 bases and the V segment lost 4 bases, leaving 4 bases of the junction unmatched. Germline V gives CDR1 SGHAT, CDR2 FQNNGV. CDR3 in amino acids: CASSYDRGNNQPQHF. In nucleotides, the CDR3 is TGTGCCAGCAGCTACGACAGGGGGAACAATCAGCCCCAGCATTTT.

This clonotype came up many times. The chain has TRBV12-3 or TRBV12-4 and TRBJ2-1, with D perhaps matching TRBD2 (7 bases). The CDR3 covers 15 residues. The V and J ends lost 4 bases and 7 bases respectively, with 17 bases between them. The CDR3 coding sequence is TGTGCCAGCAGTTGGGGGGGCGGGAGTTCGAATGAGCAGTTCTTC. Amino acid sequence: CASSWGGGSSNEQFF.

This chain uses TRBV11-1 with TRBJ1-1, with a weak D call TRBD1 (5 bases). The CDR3 loop spans 18 amino acids. Trimming pared 6 bases from V and 1 base from J, leaving 24 bases between. Looked up from germline, CDR1 is SGHAT and CDR2 is FQDESV (reference sequence). CDR3 nucleotide sequence: TGTGCCAGCAGACTTGGACCCGGGGCACCTACATCGAACACTGAAGCTTTCTTT. It specifies CASRLGPGAPTSNTEAFF.

The chain has TRBV10-3 and TRBJ2-5; D is unresolved. V was pared by 0 bases and J by 2 bases, with 13 bases between. Germline V gives CDR1 ENHRY, CDR2 SYGVKD. The length of the CDR3 is 16 residues. The chain's CDR3 is CAISESWVLVQETQYF. Written as DNA, the CDR3 is TGTGCCATCAGTGAGTCGTGGGTACTGGTACAAGAGACCCAGTACTTC.

V gene TRBV5-1 combines with J gene TRBJ2-4, with D perhaps TRBD1 (6 bases). V lost 6 bases and J lost 6, with 10 bases in between. The CDR3 has 12 amino acids. In germline, CDR1 is SGHRS, CDR2 YFSETQ. The CDR3 loop is CASIVRGNIQYF. The CDR3 DNA is TGCGCCAGCATCGTCAGGGGAAACATTCAGTACTTC. Combining the CDR3 with reference TRBV5-1 and TRBJ2-4 gives the whole variable domain KAGVTQTPRYLIKTRGQQVTLSCSPISGHRSVSWYQQTPGQGLQFLFEYFSETQRNKGNFPGRFSGRQFSNSRSEMNVSTLELGDSALYLCASIVRGNIQYFGAGTRLSVL.